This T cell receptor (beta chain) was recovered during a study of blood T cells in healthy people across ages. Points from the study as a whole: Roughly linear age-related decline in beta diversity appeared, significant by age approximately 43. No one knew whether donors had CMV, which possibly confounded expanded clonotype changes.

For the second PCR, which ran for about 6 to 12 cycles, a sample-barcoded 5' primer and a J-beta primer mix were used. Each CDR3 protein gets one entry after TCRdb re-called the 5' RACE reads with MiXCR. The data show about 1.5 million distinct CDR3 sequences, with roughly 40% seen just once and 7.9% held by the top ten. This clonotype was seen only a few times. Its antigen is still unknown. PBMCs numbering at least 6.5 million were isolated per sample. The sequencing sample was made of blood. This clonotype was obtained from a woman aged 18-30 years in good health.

The CDR3, as DNA: TGTGCCATCAGTGACCCCGGGGAGCTGTTTTTT. Amino acid sequence: CAISDPGELFF. The V and J genes are TRBV10-3 and TRBJ2-2, with D unresolved. V was cut by 3 bases and J by 6 bases, with 2 bases left in between. The CDR3 length is 11 residues. Germline-derived CDR1 and CDR2 are ENHRY and SYGVKD.